Listed here are 23 T cell receptor beta chains from one sample, sequenced in a study of T cells in localized non-small cell lung cancer (dated by TCRdb to 2019 to 2021). Libraries came from the immunoSEQ multiplex PCR assay. TCRdb took over this immuneACCESS table, retaining in-frame rearrangements with V and J assigned. Such tables are incomplete; in checked studies, under half of the missing clones stem from an unresolved V gene, and the remainder is unexplained. Within this sample are tens of thousands of clones, with over 80% of them counted one time only. Jointly, the top ten make up over 2% of the sample. Specimen: peripheral blood, collected before any cancer treatment. These receptors all come from a female donor of 60 years or more with stage I lung adenocarcinoma.

V gene TRBV30 combines with J gene TRBJ1-2; D may be TRBD1 (5 bases). The CDR3 totals 13 residues. Trimming stripped 4 bases from V and 13 bases from J, with 22 bases between. Germline V lookup: CDR1 GTSNPN, CDR2 SVGIG (reference sequence). The CDR3 here is CAWTPGPQPPPTF. As DNA, the CDR3 is TGTGCCTGGACTCCGGGACCCCAACCACCCCCCACCTTC.

This clone was observed a few times. This rearrangement joins TRBV11-2 to TRBJ2-1; the D gene is possibly TRBD2 (6 bases). The germline V and J ends were trimmed by 1 base and 9 bases, with 19 bases remaining between them. The germline V gene has CDR1 SGHAT and CDR2 FQNNGV. This CDR3 is built from 16 residues. CDR3 amino acids: CASSLVGAAGKLEQFF. The CDR3 bases are TGTGCCAGCAGCTTAGTTGGGGCTGCGGGAAAGCTTGAGCAGTTCTTC. The complete variable domain, with remaining parts taken from reference TRBV11-2 and TRBJ2-1, reads EAGVAQSPRYKIIEKRQSVAFWCNPISGHATLYWYQQILGQGPKLLIQFQNNGVVDDSQLPKDRFSAERLKGVDSTLKIQPAKLEDSAVYLCASSLVGAAGKLEQFFGPGTRLTVL.

V is TRBV19 and J is TRBJ2-3; unclear D gene. The V and J ends lost 3 bases and 4 bases respectively, with 8 bases between them. The CDR3 has 13 residues. Germline CDR1 LNHDA, CDR2 SQIVND (reference sequence). This chain's CDR3 is CASSIRFSDTQYF. CDR3 nucleotide sequence: TGTGCCAGTAGTATTAGGTTTTCAGATACGCAGTATTTT.

The CDR3 sequence is CASYWDSSYNEQFF. CDR3 in DNA: TGCGCCAGCTACTGGGACAGCTCCTACAATGAGCAGTTCTTC. J is TRBJ2-1 and V is TRBV5-1; TRBD1 matches at 7 bases. Trimming took 7 bases from V and 0 from J; bases not matched to a gene: 4. Germline CDR1 is SGHRS and CDR2 is YFSETQ. The CDR3 is 14 residues long.

This chain connects TRBV5-6 to TRBJ1-2, with D hard to call. Germline V gives CDR1 SGHDT, CDR2 YYEEEE. CDR3 length equals 12 residues. The germline V and J ends were trimmed by 0 bases and 8 bases, with 8 bases remaining between them. The CDR3 reads CASSLVVGGYTF. The CDR3 DNA follows: TGTGCCAGCAGCTTGGTCGTGGGGGGCTACACCTTC. The whole variable domain, remainder taken from reference TRBV5-6 and TRBJ1-2, is DAGVTQSPTHLIKTRGQQVTLRCSPKSGHDTVSWYQQALGQGPQFIFQYYEEEERQRGNFPDRFSGHQFPNYSSELNVNALLLGDSALYLCASSLVVGGYTFGSGTRLTVV.

V usage is TRBV7-7 and J usage is TRBJ2-5; 8 bases agree with TRBD2. Germline values: CDR1 SSHAT, CDR2 FNYEAQ (reference sequence). CDR3 size: 14 residues. Germline trimming cut 5 bases from V and 4 bases from J; bases unmatched to any gene: 6. This chain's CDR3 is CASSPGLEGETQYF. CDR3 bases: TGTGCCAGCAGCCCGGGACTAGAGGGAGAGACCCAGTACTTC.

The chain recombines TRBV28 with TRBJ1-1; TRBD1 agrees at 9 bases. The CDR3 covers 14 residues. CDR1 is MDHEN and CDR2 is SYDVKM in the germline V gene. V gave up 6 bases and J gave up 4 bases; unmatched junction bases: 6. This CDR3 reads CASSLTGGGTEAFF. The CDR3 DNA reads as TGTGCCAGCAGCCTGACAGGGGGAGGCACTGAAGCTTTCTTT.

The chain employs TRBV6-1 and TRBJ1-4; unclear D gene. Germline V gene data show CDR1 as MNHNS and CDR2 as SASEGT. V shed 6 bases and J shed 1 base, with 3 bases lying between them. The CDR3 runs to 12 residues. CDR3 sequence (DNA): TGTGCCAGCAGGGGAACTAATGAAAAACTGTTTTTT. Translated, it gives CASRGTNEKLFF.

The chain combines TRBV7-9 with TRBJ1-4; no reliable D call. V was clipped by 5 bases and J by 7 bases, with 14 bases between them. CDR3 size: 14 residues. Germline V lookup: CDR1 SEHNR, CDR2 FQNEAQ (reference sequence). The CDR3 DNA sequence: TGTGCCAGCAGCCCCCCCTCGACGGGTGAAAAACTGTTTTTT. It specifies CASSPPSTGEKLFF.

This clone is deemed medium-sized. Other DNA sequences of this sample code for an identical CDR3. The CDR3 nucleotides are TGTGCCAGCAGTGAAAGGGGGCATCAAGAGACCCAGTACTTC. Translated: CASSERGHQETQYF. The rearrangement uses TRBV25-1 and TRBJ2-5; TRBD1 aligns across 7 bases. V shed 2 bases and J 2 bases; nucleotides not matched to a gene: 2. There are 14 residues in the CDR3. Germline V gene data show CDR1 as MGHDK and CDR2 as SYGVNS. The whole variable domain, filled in from reference TRBV25-1 and TRBJ2-5, reads EADIYQTPRYLVIGTGKKITLECSQTMGHDKMYWYQQDPGMELHLIHYSYGVNSTEKGDLSSESTVSRIRTEHFPLTLESARPSHTSQYLCASSERGHQETQYFGPGTRLLVL.

The J gene is TRBJ2-3, the V gene TRBV5-6, with D perhaps matching TRBD1 or TRBD2 (5 bases each). CDR3 size: 13 residues. Looked up from germline, CDR1 is SGHDT and CDR2 is YYEEEE. Trimming removed 1 base at V and 6 bases at J, with 9 bases between. The CDR3 DNA sequence: TGTGCCAGCAGCTTGAGGGGACCTGATACGCAGTATTTT. Residues: CASSLRGPDTQYF. The variable domain in full, with the rest retrieved from reference TRBV5-6 and TRBJ2-3, is DAGVTQSPTHLIKTRGQQVTLRCSPKSGHDTVSWYQQALGQGPQFIFQYYEEEERQRGNFPDRFSGHQFPNYSSELNVNALLLGDSALYLCASSLRGPDTQYFGPGTRLTVL.

The rearrangement links TRBV6-1 to TRBJ1-3; D possibly corresponds to TRBD1 (6 bases). Germline CDR1 reads MNHNS; CDR2 reads SASEGT. The CDR3 is 15 amino acids. The V gene lost 1 base and the J gene lost 3 bases, with 10 bases spanning the gap. This CDR3 is CASSEVTGFGNTIYF. The CDR3 DNA is TGTGCCAGCAGTGAAGTTACAGGGTTTGGAAACACCATATATTTT.

The chain recombines TRBV5-6 with TRBJ1-2; no definite D call. From germline, CDR1 is SGHDT and CDR2 YYEEEE. The CDR3 loop spans 14 amino acids. Trimming left V 2 bases short and J 2 bases short, with 10 bases between. The CDR3 bases are TGTGCCAGCAGCTTACGGCAGATGAACTATGGCTACACCTTC. Its protein is CASSLRQMNYGYTF.

J is TRBJ2-7 and V is TRBV5-1; 8 bases match TRBD1. CDR3 length: 13 amino acids. CDR1 and CDR2 from the germline V gene are SGHRS and YFSETQ. After removal of 4 bases from V and 4 bases from J, the junction contained 4 bases not matched to a gene. CDR3 DNA sequence: TGCGCCAGCAGCCCGGACAGGGAGTACGAGCAGTACTTC. As protein: CASSPDREYEQYF.

The rearrangement uses TRBV14 and TRBJ1-6, with unresolved D. The germline CDR1 and CDR2 sequences are SGHDN and FVKESK. Trimming removed 1 base from V and 10 bases from J, with 5 bases in between. The CDR3 contains 12 residues. CDR3 sequence (DNA): TGTGCCAGCAGCCAAGCTCCATCACCCCTCCACTTT. It codes for CASSQAPSPLHF. The whole variable domain, filled in from reference TRBV14 and TRBJ1-6, reads EAGVTQFPSHSVIEKGQTVTLRCDPISGHDNLYWYRRVMGKEIKFLLHFVKESKQDESGMPNNRFLAERTGGTYSTLKVQPAELEDSGVYFCASSQAPSPLHFGNGTRLTVT.

This clone appeared a single time. The rearrangement joins TRBV11-3 to TRBJ1-1, with 9 bases matching TRBD1. CDR1 is SGHNT and CDR2 is YENEEA in the germline V gene. The CDR3 is made up of 16 amino acids. Trimming took 3 bases from V and 5 from J; bases not matched to a gene: 10. The CDR3 nucleotides are TGTGCCAGCAGCTTCTCTCCGGGACAGGGTGGAACTGAAGCTTTCTTT. Protein: CASSFSPGQGGTEAFF. The full variable domain, its missing parts supplied by reference TRBV11-3 and TRBJ1-1, is EAGVVQSPRYKIIEKKQPVAFWCNPISGHNTLYWYLQNLGQGPELLIRYENEEAVDDSQLPKDRFSAERLKGVDSTLKIQPAELGDSAVYLCASSFSPGQGGTEAFFGQGTRLTVV.

The V and J genes are TRBV10-3 and TRBJ1-1; D remains ambiguous. The CDR3 covers 13 residues. Germline CDR1 and CDR2: ENHRY and SYGVKD. V was cut by 3 bases and J by 1 base, with 6 bases left in between. In nucleotides, the CDR3 is TGTGCCATCAGTGATAACAAGAACACTGAAGCTTTCTTT. This sequence encodes CAISDNKNTEAFF.

This sequence joins TRBV2 and TRBJ2-1; no definite D call. Germline V gene sequence: CDR1 SNHLY, CDR2 FYNNEI. Trimming removed 7 bases from V and 8 bases from J, with 9 bases in between. The CDR3 is made up of 11 amino acids. The CDR3 sequence: CASKESHEQFF. CDR3 bases: TGTGCCAGCAAGGAGTCACATGAGCAGTTCTTC.

The CDR3 nucleotides are TGCGCCAGCAGCCACGAAGGGAAGAATGGCTACACCTTC. Amino acid sequence: CASSHEGKNGYTF. V gene TRBV4-1 combines with J gene TRBJ1-2; no definite D call. Trimming removed 3 bases from V and 6 bases from J, with 11 bases in between. Germline V CDR1 and CDR2: MGHRA, YSYEKL. The CDR3 extends over 13 amino acids.

The chain carries TRBV6-1 and TRBJ1-1, with D unclear. Germline lookup yields CDR1 MNHNS and CDR2 SASEGT. V gave up 7 bases and J gave up 7 bases, with 13 bases separating them. This CDR3 spans 12 amino acids. CDR3 nucleotide sequence: TGTGCCAGCAAAAGGGCCCTCGATGAAGCTTTCTTT. It translates to CASKRALDEAFF.

This clone was picked up one time. The chain joins TRBV18 to TRBJ1-2; D gene unclear. This CDR3 is 14 amino acids long. Germline-derived CDR1 and CDR2 are KGHSH and LQKENI. V was cut by 2 bases and J by 0 bases, with 7 bases left in between. The CDR3, as DNA: TGTGCCAGCTCACCAGCAGATCCTAACTATGGCTACACCTTC. Translating it yields CASSPADPNYGYTF.

The genes are TRBV6-6 and TRBJ2-5, with no clear D. Germline CDR1 is MNHNY and CDR2 is SVGAGI (reference sequence). This CDR3 has 15 residues. V lost 0 bases and J 1 base, leaving 9 bases between the germline ends. The CDR3, as DNA: TGTGCCAGCAGTTACTCTGGCGCCACCCAAGAGACCCAGTACTTC. Protein product: CASSYSGATQETQYF.

The chain combines TRBV7-8 with TRBJ2-7; either TRBD1 or TRBD2 may supply D (5 bases each). Trimming took 3 bases from V and 0 from J, leaving 12 bases between them. The length of the CDR3 is 15 residues. From germline, CDR1 is SGHVS and CDR2 FQNEAQ. The CDR3 DNA is TGTGCCAGCAGCTTCGTTCGTGGGGGCTCCTACGAGCAGTACTTC. It specifies CASSFVRGGSYEQYF.